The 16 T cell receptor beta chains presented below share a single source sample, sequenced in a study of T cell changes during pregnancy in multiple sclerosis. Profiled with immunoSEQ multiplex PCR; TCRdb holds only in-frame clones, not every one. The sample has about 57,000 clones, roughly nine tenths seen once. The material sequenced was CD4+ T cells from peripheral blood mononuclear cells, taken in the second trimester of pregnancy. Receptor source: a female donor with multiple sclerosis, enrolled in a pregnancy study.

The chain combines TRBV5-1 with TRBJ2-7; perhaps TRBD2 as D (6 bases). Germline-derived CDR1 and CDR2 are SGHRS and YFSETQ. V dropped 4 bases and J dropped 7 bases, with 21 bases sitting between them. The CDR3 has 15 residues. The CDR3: CASSAPGLRAGEQYF. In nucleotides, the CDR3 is TGCGCCAGCAGCGCTCCGGGACTTAGGGCTGGGGAGCAGTACTTC.

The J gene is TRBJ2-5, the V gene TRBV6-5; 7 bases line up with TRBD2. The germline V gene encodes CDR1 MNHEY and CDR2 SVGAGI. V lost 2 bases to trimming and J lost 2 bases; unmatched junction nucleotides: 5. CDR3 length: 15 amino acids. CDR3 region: CASSYGGGRQETQYF. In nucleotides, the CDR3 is TGTGCCAGCAGTTACGGCGGGGGACGTCAAGAGACCCAGTACTTC.

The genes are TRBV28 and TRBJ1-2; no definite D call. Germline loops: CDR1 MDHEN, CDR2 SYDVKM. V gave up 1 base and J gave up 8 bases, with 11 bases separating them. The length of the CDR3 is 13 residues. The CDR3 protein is CASSLFSGYGYTF. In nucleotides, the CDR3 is TGTGCCAGCAGTTTATTCAGCGGGTACGGCTACACCTTC.

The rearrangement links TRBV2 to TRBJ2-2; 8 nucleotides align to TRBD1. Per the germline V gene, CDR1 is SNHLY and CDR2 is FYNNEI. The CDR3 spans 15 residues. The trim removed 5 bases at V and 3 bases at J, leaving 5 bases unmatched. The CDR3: CASSLTGEDTGELFF. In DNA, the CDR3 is TGTGCCAGCAGTCTGACAGGGGAGGACACCGGGGAGCTGTTTTTT.

The CDR3 sequence is CASRGGPLSSYEQYF. CDR3 nucleotide sequence: TGTGCCAGTAGGGGGGGACCTCTGAGCTCCTACGAGCAGTACTTC. The J gene is TRBJ2-7, the V gene TRBV19; the D gene is possibly TRBD2 (6 bases). This CDR3 is 15 amino acids long. In germline, CDR1 is LNHDA, CDR2 SQIVND (reference sequence). With 6 bases removed from V and 0 bases from J, the gap between germline ends came to 15 bases.

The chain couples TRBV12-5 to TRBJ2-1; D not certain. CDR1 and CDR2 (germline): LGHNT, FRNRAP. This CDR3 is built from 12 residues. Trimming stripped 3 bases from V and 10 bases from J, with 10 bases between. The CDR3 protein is CASGLVAGEQFF. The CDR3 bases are TGTGCTAGTGGTTTAGTAGCTGGAGAGCAGTTCTTC.

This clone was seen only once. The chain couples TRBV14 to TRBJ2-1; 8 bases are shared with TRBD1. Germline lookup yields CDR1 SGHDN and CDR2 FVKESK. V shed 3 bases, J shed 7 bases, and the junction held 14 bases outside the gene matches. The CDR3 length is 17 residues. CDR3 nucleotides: TGTGCCAGCAGCCACGCCCCCGGGGCAGGGGGCTTAAATGAGCAGTTCTTC. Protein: CASSHAPGAGGLNEQFF.

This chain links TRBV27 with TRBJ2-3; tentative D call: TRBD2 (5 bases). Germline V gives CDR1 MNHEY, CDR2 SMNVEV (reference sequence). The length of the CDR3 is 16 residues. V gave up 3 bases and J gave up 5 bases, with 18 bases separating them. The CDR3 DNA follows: TGTGCCAGCAGTTTGAGCCCAGCGGCGTCGAGAGATACGCAGTATTTT. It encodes CASSLSPAASRDTQYF.

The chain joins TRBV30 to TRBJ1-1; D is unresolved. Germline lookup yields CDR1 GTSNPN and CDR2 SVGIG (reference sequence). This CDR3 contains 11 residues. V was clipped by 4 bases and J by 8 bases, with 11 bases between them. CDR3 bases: TGTGCCTGGAAACGGGAAGGGGAAGCTTTCTTT. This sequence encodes CAWKREGEAFF.

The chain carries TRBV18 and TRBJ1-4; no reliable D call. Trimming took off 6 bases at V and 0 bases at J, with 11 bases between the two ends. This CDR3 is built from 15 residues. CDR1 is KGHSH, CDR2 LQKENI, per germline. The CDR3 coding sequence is TGTGCCAGCTCCCCTATGCTGACAACTAATGAAAAACTGTTTTTT. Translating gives CASSPMLTTNEKLFF.

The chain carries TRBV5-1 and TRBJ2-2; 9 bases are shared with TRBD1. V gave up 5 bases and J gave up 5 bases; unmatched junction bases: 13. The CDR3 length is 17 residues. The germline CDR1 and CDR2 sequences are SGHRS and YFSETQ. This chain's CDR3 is CASSIGLGQGRTGELFF. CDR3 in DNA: TGCGCCAGCAGTATCGGACTAGGACAGGGGAGAACCGGGGAGCTGTTTTTT. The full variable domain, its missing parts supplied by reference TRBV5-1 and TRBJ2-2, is KAGVTQTPRYLIKTRGQQVTLSCSPISGHRSVSWYQQTPGQGLQFLFEYFSETQRNKGNFPGRFSGRQFSNSRSEMNVSTLELGDSALYLCASSIGLGQGRTGELFFGEGSRLTVL.

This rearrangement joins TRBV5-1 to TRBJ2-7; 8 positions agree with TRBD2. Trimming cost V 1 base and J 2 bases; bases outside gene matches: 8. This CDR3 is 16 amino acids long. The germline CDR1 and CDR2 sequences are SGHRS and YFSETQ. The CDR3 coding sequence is TGCGCCAGCAGCTTGTGGAGCGGGAGTGGGGCCTACGAGCAGTACTTC. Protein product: CASSLWSGSGAYEQYF.

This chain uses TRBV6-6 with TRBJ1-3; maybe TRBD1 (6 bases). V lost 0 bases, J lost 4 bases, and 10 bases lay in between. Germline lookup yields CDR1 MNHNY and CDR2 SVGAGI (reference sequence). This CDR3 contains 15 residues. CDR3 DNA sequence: TGTGCCAGCAGTTACTCCGGGACATCCGGAAACACCATATATTTT. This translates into CASSYSGTSGNTIYF.

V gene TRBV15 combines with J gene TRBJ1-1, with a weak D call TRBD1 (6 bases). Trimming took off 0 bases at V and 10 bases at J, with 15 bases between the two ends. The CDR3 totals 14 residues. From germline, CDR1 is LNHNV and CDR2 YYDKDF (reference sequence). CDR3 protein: CATSREFGQDRAFF. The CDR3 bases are TGTGCCACCAGCAGAGAGTTTGGTCAGGACAGAGCTTTCTTT.

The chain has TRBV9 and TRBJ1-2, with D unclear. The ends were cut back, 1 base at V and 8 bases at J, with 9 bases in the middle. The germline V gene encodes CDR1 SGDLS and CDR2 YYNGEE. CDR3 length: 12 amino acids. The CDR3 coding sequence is TGTGCCAGCAGCGTACGAGTAGAGGGCTACACCTTC. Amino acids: CASSVRVEGYTF. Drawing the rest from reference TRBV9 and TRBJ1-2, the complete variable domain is DSGVTQTPKHLITATGQRVTLRCSPRSGDLSVYWYQQSLDQGLQFLIQYYNGEERAKGNILERFSAQQFPDLHSELNLSSLELGDSALYFCASSVRVEGYTFGSGTRLTVV.

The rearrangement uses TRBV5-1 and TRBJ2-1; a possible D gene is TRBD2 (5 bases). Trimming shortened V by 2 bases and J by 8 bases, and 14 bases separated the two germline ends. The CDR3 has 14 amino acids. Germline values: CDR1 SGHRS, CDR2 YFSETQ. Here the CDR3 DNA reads TGCGCCAGCAGCTTTTCCGATTGGAGGCATGAGCAGTTCTTC. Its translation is CASSFSDWRHEQFF. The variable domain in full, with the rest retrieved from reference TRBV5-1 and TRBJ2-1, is KAGVTQTPRYLIKTRGQQVTLSCSPISGHRSVSWYQQTPGQGLQFLFEYFSETQRNKGNFPGRFSGRQFSNSRSEMNVSTLELGDSALYLCASSFSDWRHEQFFGPGTRLTVL.